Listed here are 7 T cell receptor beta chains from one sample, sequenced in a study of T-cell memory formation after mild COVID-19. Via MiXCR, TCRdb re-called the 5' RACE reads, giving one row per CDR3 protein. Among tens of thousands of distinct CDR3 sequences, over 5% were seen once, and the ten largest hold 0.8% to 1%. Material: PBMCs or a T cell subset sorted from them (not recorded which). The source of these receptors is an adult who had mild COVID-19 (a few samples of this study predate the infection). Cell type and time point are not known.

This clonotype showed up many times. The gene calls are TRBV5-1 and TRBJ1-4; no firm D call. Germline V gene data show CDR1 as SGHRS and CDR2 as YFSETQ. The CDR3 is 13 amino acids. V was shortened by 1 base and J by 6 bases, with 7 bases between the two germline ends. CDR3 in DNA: TGCGCCAGCAGCTTGAGTGGTTATGAAAAACTGTTTTTT. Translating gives CASSLSGYEKLFF.

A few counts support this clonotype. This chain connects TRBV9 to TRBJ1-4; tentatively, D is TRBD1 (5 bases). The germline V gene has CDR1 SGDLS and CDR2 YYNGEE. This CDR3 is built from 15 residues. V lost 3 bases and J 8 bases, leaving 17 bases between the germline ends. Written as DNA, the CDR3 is TGTGCCAGCAGCGGACGTCGAGGAGGGGCCGAAAAACTGTTTTTT. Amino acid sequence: CASSGRRGGAEKLFF.

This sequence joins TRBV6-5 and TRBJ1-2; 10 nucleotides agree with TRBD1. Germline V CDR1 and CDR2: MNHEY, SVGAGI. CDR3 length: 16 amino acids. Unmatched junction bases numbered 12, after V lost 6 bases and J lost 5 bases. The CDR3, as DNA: TGTGCCAGCAGAGGGGTGCGACAGGGGGCAAAATATGGCTACACCTTC. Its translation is CASRGVRQGAKYGYTF.

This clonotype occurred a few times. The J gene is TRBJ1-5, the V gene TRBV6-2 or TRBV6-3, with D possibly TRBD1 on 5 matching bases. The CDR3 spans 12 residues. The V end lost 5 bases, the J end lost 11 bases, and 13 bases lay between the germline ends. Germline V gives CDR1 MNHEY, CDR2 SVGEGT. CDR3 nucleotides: TGTGCCAGCAGTCGAAGGGGTATGGCCCAGCATTTT. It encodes CASSRRGMAQHF.

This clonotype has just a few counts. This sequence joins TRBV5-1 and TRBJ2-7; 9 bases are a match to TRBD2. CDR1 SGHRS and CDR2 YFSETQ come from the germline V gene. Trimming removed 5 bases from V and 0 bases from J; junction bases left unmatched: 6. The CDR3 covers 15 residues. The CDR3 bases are TGCGCCAGCAGTCCTAGCGGGGTAAGCTCCTACGAGCAGTACTTC. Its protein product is CASSPSGVSSYEQYF.

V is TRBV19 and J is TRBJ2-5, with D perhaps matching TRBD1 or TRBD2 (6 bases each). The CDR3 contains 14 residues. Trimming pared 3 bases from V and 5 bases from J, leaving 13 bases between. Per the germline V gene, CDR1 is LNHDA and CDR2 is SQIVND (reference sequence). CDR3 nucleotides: TGTGCCAGTAGTATGAACGGGGGCCCGGAGACCCAGTACTTC. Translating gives CASSMNGGPETQYF.

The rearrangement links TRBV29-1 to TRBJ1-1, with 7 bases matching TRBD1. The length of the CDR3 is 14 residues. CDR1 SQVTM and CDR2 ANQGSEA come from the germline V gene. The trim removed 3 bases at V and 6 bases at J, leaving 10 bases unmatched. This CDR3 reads CSVEVRGKKAEAFF. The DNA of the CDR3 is TGCAGCGTTGAGGTCAGGGGGAAGAAGGCTGAAGCTTTCTTT.